The 20 T cell receptor beta chains below all came from one sample that was sequenced in a study of cytotoxic CD8 clonotypes in ibrutinib-treated CLL. Assay: immunoSEQ multiplex PCR; the TCRdb copy retains only in-frame clones and omits some. In the table there are fewer than 300,000 clones, around 69% of which are singletons. The material sequenced was PBMCs, taken at disease progression, from a patient treated with ibrutinib. The receptors stem from a human donor with chronic lymphocytic leukemia.

The chain uses TRBV4-3 and TRBJ2-3; D gene uncertain. The V gene lost 0 bases and the J gene lost 5 bases, with 6 bases spanning the gap. Germline CDR1 reads LGHNA; CDR2 reads YSLEER. This CDR3 is built from 13 residues. As DNA, the CDR3 is TGCGCCAGCAGCCAAGATCAGGAAGATACGCAGTATTTT. It specifies CASSQDQEDTQYF.

This clone was seen a handful of times. This chain uses TRBV6-5 with TRBJ2-2; D unclear. The germline gives CDR1 MNHEY, CDR2 SVGAGI. This CDR3 region has 13 residues. V lost 6 bases, J lost 1 base, and 6 bases lay in between. DNA of the CDR3: TGTGCCAGCAGCATCAGGAACACCGGGGAGCTGTTTTTT. This sequence encodes CASSIRNTGELFF.

The chain employs TRBV5-1 and TRBJ2-1; maybe TRBD2 (5 bases). Germline V gene lookup returns CDR1 SGHRS and CDR2 YFSETQ. Trimming cost V 0 bases and J 14 bases, with 18 bases left between them. This CDR3 is 14 amino acids long. The CDR3 DNA follows: TGCGCCAGCAGCTTGGCGGGGTCCCCCCCCGCGGAGTTCTTC. Protein sequence: CASSLAGSPPAEFF.

V and J are TRBV5-1 and TRBJ2-1, with TRBD2 matching over 10 bases. The V gene's germline CDR1 is SGHRS and CDR2 YFSETQ. The ends lost 2 bases at V and 8 bases at J; junction bases unmatched: 19. The CDR3 consists of 19 residues. CDR3 loop: CASSFRWGAASGSMYEQFF. As DNA, the CDR3 is TGCGCCAGCAGCTTTCGGTGGGGGGCAGCTAGCGGGAGTATGTATGAGCAGTTCTTC.

This clone was counted between two and nine times. The rearrangement joins TRBV27 to TRBJ1-5; 7 positions match TRBD1. Per germline, CDR1 MNHEY and CDR2 SMNVEV (reference sequence). CDR3 length equals 13 residues. The junction had 3 bases not matched to a gene; V was cut back by 3 bases and J by 7 bases. CDR3 nucleotides: TGTGCCAGCAGTTTGGCCAGGGGGCAGCCCCAGCATTTT. Its protein product is CASSLARGQPQHF.

This clone has only one observation. V and J are TRBV5-1 and TRBJ2-3; D is possibly TRBD1 (5 bases). The germline V gene encodes CDR1 SGHRS and CDR2 YFSETQ. The germline V and J ends were trimmed by 2 bases and 0 bases, with 10 bases remaining between them. The CDR3 contains 15 residues. CDR3 bases: TGCGCCAGCAGCTTTTTCGACAGAAGCACAGATACGCAGTATTTT. This translates into CASSFFDRSTDTQYF. Complete variable domain (other parts from reference TRBV5-1 and TRBJ2-3): KAGVTQTPRYLIKTRGQQVTLSCSPISGHRSVSWYQQTPGQGLQFLFEYFSETQRNKGNFPGRFSGRQFSNSRSEMNVSTLELGDSALYLCASSFFDRSTDTQYFGPGTRLTVL.

The J gene is TRBJ2-7, the V gene TRBV20-1; possibly TRBD1 for D (5 bases). This CDR3 has 11 residues. Germline assignment: CDR1 DFQATT and CDR2 SNEGSKA (reference sequence). Trimming left V 5 bases short and J 2 bases short, with 7 bases between. The CDR3 loop reads CSAWTPYEQYF. CDR3 sequence (DNA): TGCAGTGCTTGGACACCCTACGAGCAGTACTTC.

CDR3 loop: CASSLKREGFHEQFF. The CDR3 nucleotides read TGCGCCAGCAGCCTCAAGCGGGAGGGCTTCCATGAGCAGTTCTTC. This sequence joins TRBV4-3 and TRBJ2-1; 10 bases are shared with TRBD2. Germline V gives CDR1 LGHNA, CDR2 YSLEER. This CDR3 region has 15 residues. The V segment lost 4 bases and the J segment 8 bases; nucleotides outside the gene matches: 8.

The chain carries TRBV19 and TRBJ2-7; a possible D gene is TRBD1 (5 bases). The germline gives CDR1 LNHDA, CDR2 SQIVND (reference sequence). V was trimmed by 5 bases and J by 1 base, leaving 12 bases between them. The CDR3 runs to 14 residues. CDR3 bases: TGTGCCAGTAGTCAGCGACAGTTGTCCTACGAGCAGTACTTC. It codes for CASSQRQLSYEQYF.

This clone was observed a handful of times. The rearrangement joins TRBV27 to TRBJ2-1; 8 bases fit TRBD2. CDR1 is MNHEY, CDR2 SMNVEV, per germline (reference sequence). CDR3 size: 16 residues. V lost 6 bases to trimming and J lost 9 bases; unmatched junction nucleotides: 16. This chain's CDR3 is CASRGGGGRLRGEQFF. CDR3 DNA sequence: TGTGCCAGCAGGGGCGGAGGCGGGAGGCTCCGGGGTGAGCAGTTCTTC.

The chain links TRBV29-1 to TRBJ2-1; 10 bases match TRBD1. CDR1 is SQVTM, CDR2 ANQGSEA, per germline. CDR3 length: 13 residues. The J segment lost 9 bases and the V segment lost 3 bases, leaving 5 bases of the junction unmatched. The CDR3, as DNA: TGCAGCGTTGACCCGACAGGGGGCTTTGAGCAGTTCTTC. Its protein product is CSVDPTGGFEQFF.

This clone was seen a few times. The chain carries TRBV25-1 and TRBJ1-4; D unresolved. V was clipped by 8 bases and J by 4 bases, with 11 bases between them. Germline CDR1 reads MGHDK; CDR2 reads SYGVNS. The CDR3 extends over 13 amino acids. In DNA, the CDR3 is TGTGCCAGCGCGCCGGAAAATAATGAAAAACTGTTTTTT. Translating gives CASAPENNEKLFF. The whole variable domain, remainder taken from reference TRBV25-1 and TRBJ1-4, is EADIYQTPRYLVIGTGKKITLECSQTMGHDKMYWYQQDPGMELHLIHYSYGVNSTEKGDLSSESTVSRIRTEHFPLTLESARPSHTSQYLCASAPENNEKLFFGSGTQLSVL.

This chain connects TRBV7-9 to TRBJ2-7; TRBD1 might be the D (6 bases). This CDR3 contains 13 residues. Deletions cut 5 bases from V and 1 base from J, with 9 bases between. Germline V gene sequence: CDR1 SEHNR, CDR2 FQNEAQ (reference sequence). In DNA form, the CDR3 reads TGTGCCAGCAGCGCACAGGGTTCCTACGAGCAGTACTTC. This sequence encodes CASSAQGSYEQYF.

The CDR3 DNA is TGTGCCAGCAGCTCCCCCCTGAGGTCCTACAATGAGCAGTTCTTC. Translated, it gives CASSSPLRSYNEQFF. V and J are TRBV5-6 and TRBJ2-1; D uncertain. CDR1 and CDR2 from the germline V gene are SGHDT and YYEEEE. V lost 3 bases, J lost 1 base, and 11 bases lay in between. This CDR3 is 15 amino acids long. Drawing the rest from reference TRBV5-6 and TRBJ2-1, the complete variable domain is DAGVTQSPTHLIKTRGQQVTLRCSPKSGHDTVSWYQQALGQGPQFIFQYYEEEERQRGNFPDRFSGHQFPNYSSELNVNALLLGDSALYLCASSSPLRSYNEQFFGPGTRLTVL.

This clone was seen a handful of times. The chain is built from TRBV12-5 and TRBJ2-2; D unclear. V lost 4 bases to trimming and J lost 6 bases, with 0 bases between them. Germline V CDR1 and CDR2: LGHNT, FRNRAP. The CDR3 has 10 residues. CDR3 nucleotides: TGTGCTAGTGGTTCCGGGGAGCTGTTTTTT. It translates to CASGSGELFF.

This clone was picked up a small number of times. J is TRBJ2-7 and V is TRBV12-2; the DNA was not used to check the table's D call, TRBD1. TRBV12-2 is designated a pseudogene. The CDR3 runs 13 residues. The CDR3 loop is CASRLAAAYEQYF. CDR3 DNA: TGTGCAAGTCGCTTAGCGGCCGCCTACGAGCAGTACTTC.

The chain employs TRBV7-6 and TRBJ2-7; possibly TRBD1 or TRBD2 for D (5 bases each). CDR1 and CDR2 from the germline V gene are SGHVS and FNYEAQ. The CDR3 has 14 amino acids. V was trimmed by 5 bases and J by 0 bases, leaving 11 bases between them. CDR3 nucleotides: TGTGCCAGCAGCGCATCAGGGAGCTCCTACGAGCAGTACTTC. It specifies CASSASGSSYEQYF.

This clone was picked up a small number of times. The chain employs TRBV29-1 and TRBJ1-2, with 7 nucleotides matching TRBD1. CDR1 SQVTM and CDR2 ANQGSEA come from the germline V gene. The CDR3 is 13 amino acids. The J segment lost 4 bases and the V segment lost 3 bases, leaving 5 bases of the junction unmatched. The CDR3 loop reads CSVEIQGFYGYTF. CDR3 bases: TGCAGCGTTGAGATACAGGGGTTCTATGGCTACACCTTC.

The chain employs TRBV6-5 and TRBJ2-7; TRBD1 might be the D (5 bases). CDR1 and CDR2 from the germline V gene are MNHEY and SVGAGI. This CDR3 has 12 amino acids. The V end lost 8 bases, the J end lost 4 bases, and 12 bases lay between the germline ends. CDR3 sequence: CASGAVWYEQYF. In DNA form, the CDR3 reads TGTGCCAGCGGGGCGGTTTGGTACGAGCAGTACTTC.

J is TRBJ2-2 and V is TRBV9; D is undetermined. The germline CDR1 and CDR2 sequences are SGDLS and YYNGEE. Deletions cut 1 base from V and 9 bases from J, with 13 bases between. This CDR3 is built from 14 residues. In nucleotides, the CDR3 is TGTGCCAGCAGCGTATTGCCCGGATCCCGGGAGCTGTTTTTT. This encodes CASSVLPGSRELFF.